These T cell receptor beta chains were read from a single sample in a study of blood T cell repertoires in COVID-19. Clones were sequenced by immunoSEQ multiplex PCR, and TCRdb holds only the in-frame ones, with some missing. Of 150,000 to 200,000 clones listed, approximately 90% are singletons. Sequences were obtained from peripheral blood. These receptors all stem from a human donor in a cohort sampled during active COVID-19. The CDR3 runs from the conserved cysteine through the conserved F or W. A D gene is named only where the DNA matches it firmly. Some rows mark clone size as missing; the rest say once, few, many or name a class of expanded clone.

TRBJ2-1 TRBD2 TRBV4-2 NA CASSQAQGTSRDNEQFF TGTGCCAGCAGCCAAGCGCAGGGGACTAGCAGAGACAATGAGCAGTTCTTC
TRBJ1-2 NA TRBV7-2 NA CASSPNSNGRGYTF TGTGCCAGCAGCCCGAATTCCAATGGCCGAGGCTACACCTTC
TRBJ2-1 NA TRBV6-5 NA CATEEGGGPDEQFF TGTGCCACCGAAGAGGGGGGAGGGCCGGATGAGCAGTTCTTC
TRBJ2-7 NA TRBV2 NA CASTRTAGEQYF TGTGCCAGCACGAGGACGGCGGGGGAGCAGTACTTC
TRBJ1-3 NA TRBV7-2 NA CASSYIGAAGNTIYF TGTGCCAGCAGCTATATAGGGGCAGCGGGAAACACCATATATTTT
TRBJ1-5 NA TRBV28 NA CASRNLGRDNQPQHF TGTGCCAGCAGAAACCTAGGCAGGGACAATCAGCCCCAGCATTTT
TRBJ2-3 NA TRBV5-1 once CASSLATLGGDTQYF TGCGCCAGCAGCTTGGCGACCTTGGGAGGAGATACGCAGTATTTT
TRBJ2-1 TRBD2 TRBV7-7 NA CASSRSGDPYNEQFF TGTGCTAGCAGCCGTAGCGGGGACCCCTACAATGAGCAGTTCTTC
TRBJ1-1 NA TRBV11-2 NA CASSIQGTEAFF TGTGCCAGCAGCATACAGGGCACTGAAGCTTTCTTT
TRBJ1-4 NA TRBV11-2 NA CASSLPGSGEKLFF TGTGCCAGCAGCTTACCGGGCAGCGGGGAAAAACTGTTTTTT
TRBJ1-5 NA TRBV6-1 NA CASSEQAGLGNQPQHF TGTGCCAGCAGTGAACAGGCAGGGTTGGGCAATCAGCCCCAGCATTTT
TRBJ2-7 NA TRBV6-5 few CASSYDRGYEQYF TGTGCCAGCAGTTACGATCGGGGGTACGAGCAGTACTTC
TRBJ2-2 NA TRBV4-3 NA CASSQEWELGGMNTGELFF TGCGCCAGCAGCCAAGAGTGGGAACTAGGGGGAATGAACACCGGGGAGCTGTTTTTT
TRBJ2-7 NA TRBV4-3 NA CASSQGNEQYF TGCGCCAGCAGCCAAGGTAACGAGCAGTACTTC
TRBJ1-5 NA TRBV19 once CASSRLFGQPQHF TGTGCCAGTAGTCGCTTGTTCGGGCAGCCCCAGCATTTT
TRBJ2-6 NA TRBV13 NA CASSSAGGANVLTF TGTGCCAGCAGCTCGGCGGGTGGGGCCAACGTCCTGACTTTC
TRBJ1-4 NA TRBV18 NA CASSPRQLNEKLFF TGTGCCAGCTCACCGCGACAGCTTAATGAAAAACTGTTTTTT
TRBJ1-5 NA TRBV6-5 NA CASREGSGNQPQHF TGTGCCAGCAGAGAGGGTTCAGGCAATCAGCCCCAGCATTTT
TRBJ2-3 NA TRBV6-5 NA CASRDRGSTDTQYF TGTGCCAGCAGGGACAGAGGGAGCACAGATACGCAGTATTTT
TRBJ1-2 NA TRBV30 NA CAWATDYNYGYTF TGTGCCTGGGCGACAGATTATAACTATGGCTACACCTTC
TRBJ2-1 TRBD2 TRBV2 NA CASSRGLAGGVEQFF TGTGCCAGCAGTCGGGGACTAGCGGGAGGAGTCGAGCAGTTCTTC
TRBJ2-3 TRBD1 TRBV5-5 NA CASPYLRTGGSRGTDTQYF TGTGCCAGCCCATACCTAAGGACAGGGGGTTCCCGTGGCACAGATACGCAGTATTTT
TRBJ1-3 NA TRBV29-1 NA CSAGEGGSGNTIYF TGCAGCGCTGGGGAGGGCGGCTCTGGAAACACCATATATTTT
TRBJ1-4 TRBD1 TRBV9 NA CASSVEQGGGGKLFF TGTGCCAGCAGCGTCGAACAGGGGGGCGGTGGAAAACTGTTTTTT
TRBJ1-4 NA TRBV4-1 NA CASSQEGGAQWEKLFF TGCGCCAGCAGCCAAGAGGGGGGAGCCCAATGGGAAAAACTGTTTTTT
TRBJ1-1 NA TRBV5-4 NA CASSPGGDEAFF TGTGCCAGCAGTCCGGGGGGGGATGAAGCTTTCTTT
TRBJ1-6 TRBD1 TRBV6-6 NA CASQDRESPLHF TGTGCCAGTCAGGACAGGGAATCACCCCTCCACTTT
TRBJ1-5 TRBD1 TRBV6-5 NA CASSPLTGVGQPQHF TGTGCCAGCAGTCCGCTAACAGGGGTAGGGCAGCCCCAGCATTTT
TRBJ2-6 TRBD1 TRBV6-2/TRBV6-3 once CASSYSAPGTGAYGGANVLTF TGTGCCAGCAGTTACTCGGCCCCCGGGACAGGGGCTTATGGGGGGGCCAACGTCCTGACTTTC
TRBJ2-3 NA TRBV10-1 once CASSVQGMRDTQYF TGCGCCAGCAGTGTTCAGGGAATGCGGGATACGCAGTATTTT
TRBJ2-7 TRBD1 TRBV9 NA CASSFSPDRVWDEQYF TGTGCCAGCAGCTTTAGTCCGGACAGGGTGTGGGACGAGCAGTACTTC
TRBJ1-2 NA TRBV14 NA CASSQAPSYGYTF TGTGCCAGCAGCCAAGCCCCCAGCTATGGCTACACCTTC